In its sample, the clone carrying this TCR beta chain was seen once. Its target is not known. This specimen comes from a study of Ad26.COV2.S vaccination and SARS-CoV-2 variants. About the research overall: Donor allocation was to the COV1001 Ad26.COV2.S trial arm. Study findings and constraints: There was reportedly substantial breadth in spike-specific CD8+ and CD4+ T cell responses after vaccination. Comparable non-spike TCR breadth was observed in vaccine and placebo recipients.

Treatment given: roughly 18 received Ad26.COV2.S at low or high dose, single or two shots; roughly five received placebo; per-sample allocation not given. The samples were gathered on day 63 after the first injection of vaccine or placebo. Data came from immunoSEQ multiplex PCR; TCRdb stores just in-frame clones and leaves some out. In the table there are 350,000 to 400,000 clones, approximately 90% of which are singletons. Germline loops: CDR1 SGHTA, CDR2 FQGNSA. CDR3 size: 15 residues. V lost 2 bases and J lost 7, with 17 bases in between. The source material was peripheral blood, sampled in a trial of Ad26.COV2.S vaccine versus placebo. This chain joins TRBV7-2 and TRBJ1-2; D is ambiguous. This TCR came from a person aged 18-65 years who received the Ad26.COV2.S COVID-19 vaccine or a placebo. CDR3 residues: CASSLRPDRVVGYTF. The DNA for the CDR3 is TGTGCCAGCAGCTTAAGGCCGGACCGAGTCGTTGGCTACACCTTC.